One and the same sample provided the 13 T cell receptor beta chains below, sequenced in a study of T cells in women clearing cervical HPV infection. The repertoire was sequenced with immunoSEQ multiplex PCR; TCRdb's copy has only in-frame clones and lacks some. The sample table includes around 21,000 clones. Sequencing input: blood buffy coat. These receptors came from a woman between 18 and 69 years old with a cervical HPV16 infection that either progressed to CIN3+ or cleared (not recorded which).

For this clone: With the read ending 3 residues before the CDR3 end, the germline J gene is used to fill in that end. V is TRBV10-2 and J is TRBJ1-4; D is possibly TRBD1 (5 bases). Germline V gene sequence: CDR1 WSHSY, CDR2 SAAADI. Trimming left V 4 bases short and J 5 bases short, with 11 bases between. This CDR3 comprises 14 residues. Here the CDR3 reads CASSGGASNEKLFF. The part of the CDR3 DNA that was read is TGCGCCAGCAGTGGAGGGGCTTCGAATGAAAAA.

CDR3 in amino acids: CASSETAGANVLTF. The CDR3 DNA, read in part, is TGTGCCAGCAGTGAAACGGCTGGGGCCAACGTC. V is TRBV2 and J is TRBJ2-6; D remains unclear. The CDR3 is cut off 3 residues early in the read; its end comes from the germline J gene. The germline CDR1 and CDR2 sequences are SNHLY and FYNNEI. Trimming pared 2 bases from V and 2 bases from J, leaving 4 bases between. CDR3 length: 14 residues.

With regard to this clone: The read gets to within 3 residues of the CDR3 end, and the germline J gene fills in the rest. The chain joins TRBV7-9 to TRBJ1-1; D remains ambiguous. Trimming removed 1 base from V and 1 base from J, with 4 bases in between. This CDR3 is built from 13 residues. The germline CDR1 and CDR2 sequences are SEHNR and FQNEAQ (reference sequence). The sequenced part of the CDR3 DNA is TGTGCCAGCAGCTTAGACAGGAACACTGAA. The encoded protein is CASSLDRNTE. The full CDR3 protein is CASSLDRNTEAFF.

CDR3 amino acids: CSARSDSKGLAKNIQYF. Incomplete CDR3 DNA: TGCAGTGCTAGATCCGACAGTAAAGGTTTAGCCAAAAACATT. The chain couples TRBV20-1 to TRBJ2-4; D is perhaps TRBD1 (5 bases). The CDR3 goes on 3 residues after the read ends, and that part is filled in from the germline J gene. The CDR3 totals 17 residues. CDR1 and CDR2 from the germline V gene are DFQATT and SNEGSKA (reference sequence). The germline V and J ends were trimmed by 2 bases and 0 bases, with 17 bases remaining between them.

Worth noting for this clone: The read stops 3 residues short of the end of the CDR3; the missing end is completed from the germline J gene. The rearrangement joins TRBV6-2 or TRBV6-3 to TRBJ2-7; 9 bases line up with TRBD1. This CDR3 has 15 residues. Germline CDR1 is MNHEY and CDR2 is SVGEGT. Trimming cost V 6 bases and J 5 bases; bases outside gene matches: 11. CDR3 DNA (partial): TGTGCCAGCAGCACCGGGACAGGGAGTATAGACGAG. Protein product: CASSTGTGSIDE. The whole CDR3 reads CASSTGTGSIDEQYF.

Points on this clone: The DNA ends 3 residues before the CDR3 does, and the rest of the CDR3 is filled in from the germline J gene. V is TRBV19 and J is TRBJ2-1, with TRBD1 matching 12 bases. Germline V lookup: CDR1 LNHDA, CDR2 SQIVND (reference sequence). V was pared by 3 bases and J by 7 bases, with 10 bases of the junction left unmatched. The length of the CDR3 is 17 residues. CDR3 amino acids: CASSIFGTGGLKNEQFF. The DNA read from the CDR3 is TGTGCCAGTAGTATCTTTGGGACAGGGGGCTTAAAGAATGAG.

Notes on this clone: The read stops 3 residues short of the end of the CDR3; the missing end is completed from the germline J gene. The genes are TRBV7-2 and TRBJ2-5; D ambiguous. Germline CDR1 SGHTA, CDR2 FQGNSA. Trimming stripped 4 bases from V and 1 base from J, with 10 bases between. This CDR3 contains 14 residues. The sequenced CDR3 bases are TGTGCCAGCAGCTCCCACAGTTCCCAAGAGACC. This gives the protein CASSSHSSQET. The entire CDR3 protein reads CASSSHSSQETQYF.

Here the CDR3 reads CSASGSYNEQFF. The sequenced part of the CDR3 DNA is TGCAGTGCTAGCGGCTCCTACAATGAG. V gene TRBV20-1 combines with J gene TRBJ2-1; D ambiguous. The read ends 3 residues shy of where the CDR3 ends; the end is completed using the germline J gene. This CDR3 spans 12 amino acids. With 3 bases removed from V and 0 bases from J, the gap between germline ends came to 3 bases. Germline V lookup: CDR1 DFQATT, CDR2 SNEGSKA (reference sequence).

Concerning this clone itself: At one end the junction does not follow the germline gene, possibly because of a read error. The read ends 3 residues before the CDR3 terminus; that terminus is restored from the germline J gene. This sequence joins TRBV5-1 and TRBJ2-5; D is ambiguous. Germline CDR1 and CDR2: SGHRS and YFSETQ. The CDR3 is 15 amino acids. CDR3 residues: CASGLGSEYQETQYF. The sequenced part of the CDR3 DNA is TGCGCCAGCGGCTTGGGTTCAGAGTACCAAGAGACC.

Concerning this clone itself: The read halts 3 residues ahead of the CDR3 end, with the missing end drawn from the germline J gene. The chain employs TRBV11-2 and TRBJ2-1, with 7 positions matching TRBD2. This CDR3 has 14 residues. Per the germline V gene, CDR1 is SGHAT and CDR2 is FQNNGV. Unmatched junction bases numbered 3, after V lost 6 bases and J lost 1 base. Partial CDR3 DNA: TGTGCCAGCAGGCAGCGGGGTTCCTACAATGAG. Amino acids: CASRQRGSYNE. The whole CDR3 is CASRQRGSYNEQFF.

For this clone: The read comes to an end 3 residues before the CDR3 does, leaving the germline J gene to fill in the end. The rearrangement links TRBV28 to TRBJ1-2; TRBD1 matches at 12 bases. The CDR3 is 12 residues long. Germline loops: CDR1 MDHEN, CDR2 SYDVKM. The CDR3 is CALGQGAEGYTF. The covered CDR3 bases are TGTGCCTTGGGACAGGGGGCGGAAGGC.

A note on this clone: The observed sequence ends 3 residues before the CDR3 terminus, with the missing tail filled in from the germline J gene. The gene calls are TRBV9 and TRBJ2-7; 10 nucleotides agree with TRBD1. There are 15 residues in the CDR3. Unmatched junction bases numbered 6, after V lost 3 bases and J lost 3 bases. Germline V gene sequence: CDR1 SGDLS, CDR2 YYNGEE. The sequenced CDR3 bases are TGTGCCAGCAGCGCTGGGGGACAGGGGAACTACGAG. Its translation is CASSAGGQGNYE. The full CDR3 protein is CASSAGGQGNYEQYF.

In the case of this clone: From the germline J gene comes the end of the CDR3, since the read stops 3 residues before it. The chain uses TRBV6-2 or TRBV6-3 and TRBJ2-4; 8 bases fit TRBD2. The germline V gene has CDR1 MNHEY and CDR2 SVGEGT. Trimming cost V 11 bases and J 9 bases; bases outside gene matches: 15. The CDR3 is made up of 14 amino acids. CDR3: CAVATGGARGIQYF. The sequenced part of the CDR3 DNA is TGTGCCGTCGCGACGGGAGGGGCCCGAGGCATT.